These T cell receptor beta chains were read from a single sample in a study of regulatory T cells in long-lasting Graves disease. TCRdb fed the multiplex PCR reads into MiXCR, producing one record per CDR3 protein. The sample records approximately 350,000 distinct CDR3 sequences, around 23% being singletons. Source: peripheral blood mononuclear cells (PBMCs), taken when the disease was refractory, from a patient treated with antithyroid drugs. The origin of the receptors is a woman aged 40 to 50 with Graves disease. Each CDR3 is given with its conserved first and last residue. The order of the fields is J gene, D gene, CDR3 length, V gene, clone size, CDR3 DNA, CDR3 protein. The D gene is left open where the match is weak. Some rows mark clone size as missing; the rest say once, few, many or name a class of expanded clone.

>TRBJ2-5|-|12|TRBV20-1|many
TGCAGTGCTACTAGCCGCCAAGAGACCCAGTACTTC
CSATSRQETQYF
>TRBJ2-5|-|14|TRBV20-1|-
TGCAGTGCCGCGAGGGCTACGAGAGAAGAGACCCAGTACTTC
CSAARATREETQYF
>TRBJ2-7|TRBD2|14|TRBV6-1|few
TGTGCCAGCAGAAGTGGGACTATATCTTACGAGCAGTACTTC
CASRSGTISYEQYF
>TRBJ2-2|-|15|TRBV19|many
TGTGCCAGTAGTGCCGTCACAGGGCACACCGGGGAGCTGTTTTTT
CASSAVTGHTGELFF
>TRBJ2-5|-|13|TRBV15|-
TGTGCCACCAGCAGTCCCGGGACAGAGACCCAGTACTTC
CATSSPGTETQYF
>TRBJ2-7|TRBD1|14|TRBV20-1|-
TGCAGTGCTAGGGGACAGGTTTCCCTCTACGAGCAGTACTTC
CSARGQVSLYEQYF
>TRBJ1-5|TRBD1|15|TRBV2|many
TGTGCCAGCGACGGGGACAGCAATAGCAATCAGCCCCAGCATTTT
CASDGDSNSNQPQHF
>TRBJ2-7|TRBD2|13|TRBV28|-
TGTGCCAGCAGTATAGCGGGACTAGGCGAGCAGTACTTC
CASSIAGLGEQYF
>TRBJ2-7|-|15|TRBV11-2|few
TGTGCCAGCAGCTTAAATTTGGGGAGCTCCTTCGAGCAGTACTTC
CASSLNLGSSFEQYF
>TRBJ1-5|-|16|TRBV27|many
TGTGCCAGCAGGGATATTCTGAGGGGAGGGCATCAGCCCCAGCATTTT
CASRDILRGGHQPQHF
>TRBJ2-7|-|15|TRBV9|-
TGTGCCAGCAGCGTAGCTCCAGGGGACTCCTACGAGCAGTACTTC
CASSVAPGDSYEQYF
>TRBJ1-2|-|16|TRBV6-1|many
TGTGCCAGCAGTGAAAGGGGACTCGTTCTGGGCTATGGCTACACCTTC
CASSERGLVLGYGYTF
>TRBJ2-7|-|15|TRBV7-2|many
TGTGCCAGCAGCTACCTGGCCTATCTTGACTACGAGCAGTACTTC
CASSYLAYLDYEQYF
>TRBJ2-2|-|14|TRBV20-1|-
TGCAGTGCCAGGCGGATCGCGAACACCGGGGAGCTGTTTTTT
CSARRIANTGELFF
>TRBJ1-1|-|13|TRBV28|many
TGTGCCAGCACCCGGTCCGGAAACACTGAAGCTTTCTTT
CASTRSGNTEAFF
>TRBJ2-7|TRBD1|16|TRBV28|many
TGTGCCAGCAGTTTACAAGACAGGGTATACTCCTACGAGCAGTACTTC
CASSLQDRVYSYEQYF
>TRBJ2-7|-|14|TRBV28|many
TGTGCCAGCAGTCCCCGGTTAGAAACCTACGAGCAGTACTTC
CASSPRLETYEQYF
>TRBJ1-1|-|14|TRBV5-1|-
TGCGCCAGCAGCTTGTTCGGGGGGCACACTGAAGCTTTCTTT
CASSLFGGHTEAFF
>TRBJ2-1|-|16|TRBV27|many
TGTGCCAGCAGTAGCGGGCCACCCAGCTCCTACAATGAGCAGTTCTTC
CASSSGPPSSYNEQFF
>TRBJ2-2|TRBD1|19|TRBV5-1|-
TGCGCCAGCAGTTTATACCCGGCTTCAGGGGGCCTTAACACCGGGGAGCTGTTTTTT
CASSLYPASGGLNTGELFF
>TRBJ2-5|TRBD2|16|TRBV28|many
TGTGCCAGCAGTCTAGGGGGTAGCGGGGGCCAGGAGACCCAGTACTTC
CASSLGGSGGQETQYF
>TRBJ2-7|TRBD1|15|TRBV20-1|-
TGCAGTGCTAGGAGTAGGGGACAGGGCTCCTACGAGCAGTACTTC
CSARSRGQGSYEQYF
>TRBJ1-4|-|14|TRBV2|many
TGTGCCAGCAGCCCGGGGACAACTAATGAAAAACTGTTTTTT
CASSPGTTNEKLFF
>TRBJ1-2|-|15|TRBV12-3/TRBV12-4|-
TGTGCCAGCAGTTTATATGATCGGGGCTCCTATGGCTACACCTTC
CASSLYDRGSYGYTF
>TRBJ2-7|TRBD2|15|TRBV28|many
TGTGCCAGCCTGACTTCCGGGACTAGCGGGAGAGTGCAGTACTTC
CASLTSGTSGRVQYF
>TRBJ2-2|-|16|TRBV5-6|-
TGTGCCAGCAGCCTCCTTGGGGCGGAAAACACCGGGGAGCTGTTTTTT
CASSLLGAENTGELFF
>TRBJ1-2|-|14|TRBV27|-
TGTGCCAGCAGCCCTCGGGGGGCAGGGTATGGCTACACCTTC
CASSPRGAGYGYTF
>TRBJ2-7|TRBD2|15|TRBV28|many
TGTGCCAGCACCCGAGGAGGGACTAGCGGTTGGGAGCAGTACTTC
CASTRGGTSGWEQYF
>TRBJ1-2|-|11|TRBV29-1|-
TGCAGCGTTGTAGCTGGGCACGGCTACACCTTC
CSVVAGHGYTF
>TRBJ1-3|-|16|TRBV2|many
TGTGCCAGCAGTGAAATGGGCATCGGCTCGGGAAACACCATATATTTT
CASSEMGIGSGNTIYF
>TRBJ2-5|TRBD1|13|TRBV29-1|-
TGCAGCGCTCTGACAGGGGGAAAAGAGACCCAGTACTTC
CSALTGGKETQYF
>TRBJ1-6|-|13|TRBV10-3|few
TGTGCCATCAAGGCAGGCCAGAATTCACCCCTCCACTTT
CAIKAGQNSPLHF
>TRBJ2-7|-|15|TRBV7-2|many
TGTGCCAGCAGCTTAGTCAGCCGCGCGCTGGGGGAGCAGTACTTC
CASSLVSRALGEQYF
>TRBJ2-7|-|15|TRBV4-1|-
TGCGCCAGCAGCCAATCGGCCGGGACCGTCAACGAGCAGTACTTC
CASSQSAGTVNEQYF
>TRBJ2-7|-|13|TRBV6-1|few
TGTGCCAGCAGTGAGGGACTTCTCTACGAGCAGTACTTC
CASSEGLLYEQYF
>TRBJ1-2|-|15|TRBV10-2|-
TGCGCCAGCAGTGAGTCGATCCAGAAACGATATGGCTACACCTTC
CASSESIQKRYGYTF
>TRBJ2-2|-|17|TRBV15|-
TGTGCCACCAGCAAGTACCTGGGCCTCCCCCGAGTAGGGGAGCTGTTTTTT
CATSKYLGLPRVGELFF
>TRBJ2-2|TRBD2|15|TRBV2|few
TGTGCCAGCAGGACCGTAGCGGGCAACACCGGGGAGCTGTTTTTT
CASRTVAGNTGELFF
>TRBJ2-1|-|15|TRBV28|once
TGTGCCAGCAGTTTAGAAGAATTCTCCTACAATGAGCAGTTCTTC
CASSLEEFSYNEQFF
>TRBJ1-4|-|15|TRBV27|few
TGTGCCAGCAGTTTACTACTGCGGGGTGATGAAAAACTGTTTTTT
CASSLLLRGDEKLFF
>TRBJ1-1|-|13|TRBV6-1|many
TGTGCCAGCACCAGATTCCGGGACACTGAAGCTTTCTTT
CASTRFRDTEAFF
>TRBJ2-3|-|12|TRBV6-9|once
TGTGCCAGCAGTTCGACAGTAGATACGCAGTATTTT
CASSSTVDTQYF
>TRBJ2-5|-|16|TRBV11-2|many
TGTGCCAGCAGCGTCATCAAGGGACGGCCACAAGAGACCCAGTACTTC
CASSVIKGRPQETQYF
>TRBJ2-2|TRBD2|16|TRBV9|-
TGTGCCAGCAACCCTACTAGCGGGAAGAACACCGGGGAGCTGTTTTTT
CASNPTSGKNTGELFF
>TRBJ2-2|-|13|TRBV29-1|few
TGCAGCGTTGAACTTTCCCGAAACGGGGAGCTGTTTTTT
CSVELSRNGELFF
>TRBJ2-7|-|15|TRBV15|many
TGTGCCACCAGCAGAGAACAGGGACTCTCCTACGAGCAGTACTTC
CATSREQGLSYEQYF
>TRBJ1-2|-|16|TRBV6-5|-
TGTGCCAGCAGTTACTCGAGTGTGGCCGCTAACTATGGCTACACCTTC
CASSYSSVAANYGYTF
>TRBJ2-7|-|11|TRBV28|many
TGTGCCAGCAGTCCCCTTGGCGAGCAGTACTTC
CASSPLGEQYF
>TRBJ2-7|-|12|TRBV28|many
TGTGCCAGCAGCCCGCCGGGGGACGAGCAGTACTTC
CASSPPGDEQYF
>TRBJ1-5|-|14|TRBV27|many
TGTGCCAGCCGGAGGGGCCTTGGCAATCAGCCCCAGCATTTT
CASRRGLGNQPQHF
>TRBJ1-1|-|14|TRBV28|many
TGTGCCAGCAGAGGGGGGGGGCGCAGGGTTGAAGCTTTCTTT
CASRGGGRRVEAFF